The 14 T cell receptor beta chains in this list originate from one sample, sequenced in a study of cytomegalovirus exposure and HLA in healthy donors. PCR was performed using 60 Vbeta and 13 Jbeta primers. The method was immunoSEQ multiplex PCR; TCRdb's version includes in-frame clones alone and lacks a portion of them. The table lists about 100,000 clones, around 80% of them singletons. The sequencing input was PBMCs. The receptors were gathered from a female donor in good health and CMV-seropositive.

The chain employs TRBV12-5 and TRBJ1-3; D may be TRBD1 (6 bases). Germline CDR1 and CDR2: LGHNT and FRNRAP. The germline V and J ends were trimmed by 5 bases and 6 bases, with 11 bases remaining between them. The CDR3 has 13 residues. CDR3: CASGTGHKNTIYF. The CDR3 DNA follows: TGTGCTAGTGGTACGGGACATAAAAACACCATATATTTT. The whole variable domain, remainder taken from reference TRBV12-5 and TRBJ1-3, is DARVTQTPRHKVTEMGQEVTMRCQPILGHNTVFWYRQTMMQGLELLAYFRNRAPLDDSGMPKDRFSAEMPDATLATLKIQPSEPRDSAVYFCASGTGHKNTIYFGEGSWLTVV.

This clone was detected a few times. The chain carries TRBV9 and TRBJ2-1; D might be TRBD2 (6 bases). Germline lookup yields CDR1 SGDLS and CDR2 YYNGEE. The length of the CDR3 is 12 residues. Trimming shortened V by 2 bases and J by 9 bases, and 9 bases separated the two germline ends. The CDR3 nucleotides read TGTGCCAGCAGCGTGACTAGAGGTGAGCAGTTCTTC. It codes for CASSVTRGEQFF. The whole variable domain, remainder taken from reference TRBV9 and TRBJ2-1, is DSGVTQTPKHLITATGQRVTLRCSPRSGDLSVYWYQQSLDQGLQFLIQYYNGEERAKGNILERFSAQQFPDLHSELNLSSLELGDSALYFCASSVTRGEQFFGPGTRLTVL.

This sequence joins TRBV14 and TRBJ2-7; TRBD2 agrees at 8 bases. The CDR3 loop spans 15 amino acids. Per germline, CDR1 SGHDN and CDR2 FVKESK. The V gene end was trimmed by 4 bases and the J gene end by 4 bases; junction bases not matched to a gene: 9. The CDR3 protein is CASSLSGGPRYEQYF. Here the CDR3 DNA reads TGTGCCAGCAGCCTCTCGGGAGGGCCAAGATACGAGCAGTACTTC.

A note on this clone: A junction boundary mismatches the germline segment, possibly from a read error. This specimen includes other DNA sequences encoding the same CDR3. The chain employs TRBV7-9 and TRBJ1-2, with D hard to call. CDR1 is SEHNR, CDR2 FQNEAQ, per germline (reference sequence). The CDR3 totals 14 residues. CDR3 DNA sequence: TGCGCCAGCAGCTTATTAGCGGGCAACTATGGCTACACCTTC. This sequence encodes CASSLLAGNYGYTF.

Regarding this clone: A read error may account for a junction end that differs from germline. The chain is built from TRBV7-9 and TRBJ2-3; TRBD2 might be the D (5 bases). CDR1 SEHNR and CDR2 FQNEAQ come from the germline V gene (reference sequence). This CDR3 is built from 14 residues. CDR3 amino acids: CSSSPSGGTDTQYF. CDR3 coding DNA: TGTTCCAGCAGCCCGTCCGGGGGCACAGATACGCAGTATTTT.

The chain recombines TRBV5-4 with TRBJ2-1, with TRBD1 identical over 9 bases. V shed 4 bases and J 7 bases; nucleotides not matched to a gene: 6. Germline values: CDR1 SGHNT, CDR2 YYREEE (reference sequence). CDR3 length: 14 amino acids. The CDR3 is CASSRDRVENEQFF. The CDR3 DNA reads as TGTGCCAGCAGCAGGGACAGGGTTGAGAATGAGCAGTTCTTC.

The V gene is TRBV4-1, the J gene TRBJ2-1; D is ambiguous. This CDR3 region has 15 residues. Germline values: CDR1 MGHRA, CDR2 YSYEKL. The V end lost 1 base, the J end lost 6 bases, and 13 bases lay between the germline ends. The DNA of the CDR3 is TGCGCCAGCAGCCAAGCCCCGACCCGGAGCAATGAGCAGTTCTTC. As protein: CASSQAPTRSNEQFF.

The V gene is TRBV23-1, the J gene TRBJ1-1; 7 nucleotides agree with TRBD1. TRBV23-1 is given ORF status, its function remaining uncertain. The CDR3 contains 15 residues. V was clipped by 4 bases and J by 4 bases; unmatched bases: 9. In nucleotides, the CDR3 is TGCGCCAGCAGTCCGACAGGGCCCCGAAGCACTGAAGCTTTCTTT. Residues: CASSPTGPRSTEAFF.

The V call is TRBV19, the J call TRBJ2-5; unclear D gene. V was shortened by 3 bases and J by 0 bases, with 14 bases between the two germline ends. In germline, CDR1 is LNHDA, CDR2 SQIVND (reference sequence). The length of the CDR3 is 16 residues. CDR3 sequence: CASSIEVTLYQETQYF. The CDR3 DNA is TGTGCCAGTAGTATTGAGGTCACCCTGTACCAAGAGACCCAGTACTTC. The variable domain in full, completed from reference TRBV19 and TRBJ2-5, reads DGGITQSPKYLFRKEGQNVTLSCEQNLNHDAMYWYRQDPGQGLRLIYYSQIVNDFQKGDIAEGYSVSREKKESFPLTVTSAQKNPTAFYLCASSIEVTLYQETQYFGPGTRLLVL.

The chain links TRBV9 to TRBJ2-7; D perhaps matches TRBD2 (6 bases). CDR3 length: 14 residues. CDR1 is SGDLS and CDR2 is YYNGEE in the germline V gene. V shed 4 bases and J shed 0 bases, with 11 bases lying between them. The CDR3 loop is CASSRDGSSYEQYF. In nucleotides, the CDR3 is TGTGCCAGCAGCAGGGACGGGAGCTCCTACGAGCAGTACTTC.

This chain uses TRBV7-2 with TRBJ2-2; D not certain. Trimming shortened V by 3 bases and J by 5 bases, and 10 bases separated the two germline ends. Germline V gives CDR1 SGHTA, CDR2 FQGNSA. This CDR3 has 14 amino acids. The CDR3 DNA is TGTGCCAGCAGCTTGGCCGTGTCGACCGGGGAGCTGTTTTTT. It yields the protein CASSLAVSTGELFF.

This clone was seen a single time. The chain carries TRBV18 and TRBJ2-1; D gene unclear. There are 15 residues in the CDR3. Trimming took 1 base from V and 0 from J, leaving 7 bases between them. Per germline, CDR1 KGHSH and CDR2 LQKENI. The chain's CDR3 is CASSPRLSSYNEQFF. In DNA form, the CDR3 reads TGTGCCAGCTCACCACGCCTTAGCTCCTACAATGAGCAGTTCTTC.

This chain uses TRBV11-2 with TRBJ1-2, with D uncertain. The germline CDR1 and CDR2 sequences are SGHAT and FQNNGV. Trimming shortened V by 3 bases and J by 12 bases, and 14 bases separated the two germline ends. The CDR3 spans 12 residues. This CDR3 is CASSFTAGGHTF. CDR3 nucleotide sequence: TGTGCCAGCAGCTTCACAGCTGGAGGCCACACCTTC.

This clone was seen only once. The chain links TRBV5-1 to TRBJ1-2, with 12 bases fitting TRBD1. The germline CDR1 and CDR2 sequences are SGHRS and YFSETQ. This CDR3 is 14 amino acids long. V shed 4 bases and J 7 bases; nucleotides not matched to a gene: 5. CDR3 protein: CASSPGQGAPGYTF. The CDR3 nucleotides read TGCGCCAGCAGCCCGGGACAGGGGGCGCCTGGCTACACCTTC.